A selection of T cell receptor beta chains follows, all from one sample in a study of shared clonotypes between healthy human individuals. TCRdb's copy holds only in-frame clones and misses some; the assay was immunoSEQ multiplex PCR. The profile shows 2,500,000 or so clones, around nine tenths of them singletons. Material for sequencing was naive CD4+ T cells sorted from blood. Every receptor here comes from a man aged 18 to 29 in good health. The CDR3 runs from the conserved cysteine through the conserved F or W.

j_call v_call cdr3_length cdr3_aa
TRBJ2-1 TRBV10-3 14 CAISGRGGDNEQFF
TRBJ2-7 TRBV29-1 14 CSVDDRPLSYEQYF
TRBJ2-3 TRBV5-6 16 CASSFRLAGNTDTQYF
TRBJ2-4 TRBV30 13 CASDRGAKNIQYF
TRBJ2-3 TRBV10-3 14 CAIGSRSSTDTQYF
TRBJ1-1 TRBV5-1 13 CASSRGALAEAFF
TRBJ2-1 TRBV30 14 CAWSVSWEYNEQFF
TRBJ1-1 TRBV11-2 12 CASSFFGTEAFF
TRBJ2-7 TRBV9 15 CASSVGPAGDYEQYF
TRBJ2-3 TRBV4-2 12 CASSQEADTQYF
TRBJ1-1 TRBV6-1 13 CASKATRNTEAFF
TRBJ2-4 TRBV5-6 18 CASRTTDRGPSAKNIQYF
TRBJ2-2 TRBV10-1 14 CASKGPSDTGELFF
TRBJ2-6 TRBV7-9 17 CAIGLGAHRTGANVLTF
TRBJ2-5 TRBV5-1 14 CASSSSTGMETQYF
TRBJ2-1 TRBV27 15 CASSPSLSSYNEQFF
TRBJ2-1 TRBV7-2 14 CASRPGLGYNEQFF
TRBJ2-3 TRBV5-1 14 CASSSGQATDTQYF
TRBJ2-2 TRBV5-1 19 CASSWGGLAVTMNTGELFF
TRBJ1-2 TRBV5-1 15 CASSLIPGDNYGYTF
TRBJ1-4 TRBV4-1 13 CASSRLRVEKLFF
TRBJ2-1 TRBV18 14 CASSIGTGGSEQFF
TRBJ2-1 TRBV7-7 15 CASSPLILAGNEQFF
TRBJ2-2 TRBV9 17 CASSVEGVGGNTGELFF
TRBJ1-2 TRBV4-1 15 CASSQEQGANYGYTF
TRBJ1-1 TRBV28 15 CASSTAGQGHTEAFF
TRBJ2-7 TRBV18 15 CASSPGLAGEDEQYF
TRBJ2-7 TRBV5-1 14 CASSLGGRPYEQYF
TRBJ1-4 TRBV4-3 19 CASSQEEDQWDRDNEKLFF
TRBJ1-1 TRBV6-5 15 CASRPGSLGDTEAFF
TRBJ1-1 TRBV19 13 CASTWDGNTEAFF
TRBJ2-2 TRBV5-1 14 CASSLRGNTGELFF
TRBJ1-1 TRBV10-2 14 CASSTGPGNTEAFF
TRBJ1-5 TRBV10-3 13 CAIRGRDDQPQHF
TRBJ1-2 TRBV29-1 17 CSVEGVDTARRSGGYTF
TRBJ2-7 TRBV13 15 CASSLRLTSSYEQYF
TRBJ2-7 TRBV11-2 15 CASSLGGSGGSEQYF
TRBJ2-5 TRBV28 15 CASGGGSGRRETQYF
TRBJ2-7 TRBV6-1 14 CASSELGRVYEQYF
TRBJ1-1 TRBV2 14 CASLTGGARTEAFF
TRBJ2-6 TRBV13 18 CASSLVDRGWTGANVLTF
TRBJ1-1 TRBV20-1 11 CSARVKTEAFF